A selection of T cell receptor beta chains follows, all from one sample in a study of cytomegalovirus exposure and HLA in healthy donors. Only in-frame clones appear in the TCRdb table, and some are missing; sequencing was by immunoSEQ multiplex PCR. The table shows 350,000 or so clones, with about nine tenths occurring only once. The source material was PBMCs. The receptors originated from a woman between 18 and 30 years old in good health and CMV-seronegative. The conserved cysteine and the conserved F or W are not part of the CDR3 here.

>TRBV5-6|TRBJ2-1
ASNPLLAGDYNEQF
>TRBV28|TRBJ1-5
ASSKDRGNQPQH
>TRBV27|TRBJ2-3
ASSPPHRQGYSSTDTQY
>TRBV18|TRBJ2-7
ASSQGGHSGY
>TRBV30|TRBJ2-1
AWSKGGNEQF
>TRBV27|TRBJ1-5
ASSFGGDPQPQH
>TRBV29-1|TRBJ1-1
SVEPAHSTGTAF
>TRBV9|TRBJ1-2
ASSARLEVLGYGYT
>TRBV5-1|TRBJ2-7
ASSLAAGAYEQY
>TRBV9|TRBJ2-2
ASSVDINANTGELF
>TRBV6-6|TRBJ1-1
ASSVTGAFNGAF
>TRBV18|TRBJ2-3
ASSPIGDFTDTQY
>TRBV5-5|TRBJ2-7
ASSLGLAENYEQY
>TRBV7-3|TRBJ2-1
ASSPRGTYNEQF
>TRBV15|TRBJ1-2
ATSIGQGDYGYT
>TRBV2|TRBJ2-7
ATAGLAGPYEQY
>TRBV27|TRBJ2-7
ASSLSGPGAESYEQY
>TRBV9|TRBJ2-1
ASARTSGSYNEQF
>TRBV27|TRBJ2-7
ASSPTRAGNYEQY
>TRBV7-2|TRBJ1-2
ASSFYRGNYGYT
>TRBV10-3|TRBJ2-1
AISESNAGIYNEQF
>TRBV4-1|TRBJ1-1
ASSLMGQGGTEAF
>TRBV7-9|TRBJ2-2
ASRRGSGELF
>TRBV30|TRBJ1-2
AWSVGGANGYT
>TRBV28|TRBJ1-2
ASSLDRDYGYT
>TRBV11-3|TRBJ2-5
ASSLHRGQETQY
>TRBV20-1|TRBJ2-7
SARLVEQY
>TRBV5-6|TRBJ2-1
ASREGTGYNEQF
>TRBV18|TRBJ1-5
ASWTGEGNQPQH
>TRBV6-5|TRBJ1-2
ASSYTATGKVDGYT
>TRBV19|TRBJ1-5
ASSIEWTERNQPQH
>TRBV28|TRBJ2-7
ASSITGPGFGSYEQY
>TRBV4-3|TRBJ1-1
ASSQGGGQDSRAF
>TRBV19|TRBJ2-7
ASSISDTSSYEQY
>TRBV11-2|TRBJ2-7
ASSLGTGGRGNEQY
>TRBV2|TRBJ1-4
ASNGQPTNEKLF
>TRBV27|TRBJ2-6
ASSFERSSGANVLT
>TRBV28|TRBJ2-3
ASNALTDTQY
>TRBV18|TRBJ2-1
ASSLGGDNEQF
>TRBV16|TRBJ2-2
ASSLRGQGNTGELF
>TRBV5-4|TRBJ2-5
ASSLEGGSKETQY
>TRBV5-1|TRBJ2-7
ASSLRLAGASHEQY
>TRBV29-1|TRBJ2-3
SVTGLGRTTDTQY
>TRBV7-2|TRBJ1-5
ASSRGNQPQH
>TRBV15|TRBJ2-5
ATSRDLSLMRPETQY
>TRBV6-5|TRBJ1-2
ASSYMAGQGGYT
>TRBV4-3|TRBJ1-4
ASSQELGGIEKLF
>TRBV27|TRBJ2-1
ASSLAGNGWNEQF
>TRBV5-1|TRBJ2-2
ASSLIAGLGTGELF
>TRBV7-8|TRBJ2-7
ASRGGYEQY
>TRBV11-3|TRBJ2-3
ASSDTSTDTQY
>TRBV27|TRBJ2-7
ATQEYRGLSYEQY
>TRBV11-2|TRBJ2-3
ASSLVRTSGGTQY
>TRBV7-6|TRBJ2-5
ASSNSGGQETQY
>TRBV9|TRBJ1-1
ASSVREDTEAF
>TRBV25-1|TRBJ2-3
ASSGSPTDTQY
>TRBV18|TRBJ1-1
ASSLDREVVTEAF
>TRBV4-1|TRBJ2-7
ASSPGPGQLYEQY
>TRBV4-2|TRBJ2-1
ASSQDSREKYNEQF